This TCR beta chain was retrieved from a study of blood T cell repertoires in COVID-19. CDR3 size: 17 residues. Between the trimmed V and J ends, which lost 7 bases and 1 base, there was a span of 21 bases. The germline CDR1 and CDR2 sequences are MNHEY and SMNVEV (reference sequence). This clone was detected once. The method was immunoSEQ multiplex PCR; TCRdb's version includes in-frame clones alone and lacks a portion of them. The sample has some 220,000 clones; nearly 90% are singletons. The material sequenced was peripheral blood. This chain links TRBV27 with TRBJ2-3; D might be TRBD2 (6 bases). This sequence originates from a woman aged 18-29 years who had recovered from COVID-19. The CDR3 here is CASNSPLSGHGTDTQYF. In nucleotides, the CDR3 is TGTGCCAGCAACTCACCACTTAGCGGCCACGGCACAGATACGCAGTATTTT.